This T cell receptor (beta chain) comes out of a study of shared clonotypes between healthy human individuals. Whole-study context: Three plates were used per donor for CD4 naive, three for CD4 memory, two for CD8 naive and one for CD8 memory.

The authors divided CD4+ cells into CD45RA+ naive and CD45RA-negative memory subsets. Whole-study results and caveats: Only blood underwent sampling, and tissue repertoires likely differ.

Original processing notes: From ImmunoSEQ came sequences covering only the junction and carrying no quality scores, so filtering differed. Sequencing was performed with immunoSEQ multiplex PCR; in TCRdb, only in-frame clones are kept and a portion is missing. The D gene and trimming were derived from the DNA, and the V and J assignments and clone size from that table. The sample gives 850,000 to 1,200,000 clones, 60% to 80% of which show up once; roughly 1.5% is in the top ten. Turning to this clone: Its antigen is not known. Other DNA sequences in the sample encode the same CDR3.

Germline values: CDR1 SGDLS, CDR2 YYNGEE. The V and J ends lost 3 bases and 2 bases, in that order; junction bases with no gene match: 2. This CDR3 spans 14 amino acids. This receptor was taken from a man aged 18 to 30 in good health. Sample: memory CD4+ T cells sorted from blood. The subset is: CD45RA-negative fraction. The V gene is TRBV9, the J gene TRBJ1-2; 9 bases match TRBD1. The CDR3 DNA follows: TGTGCCAGCAGCGCAGGACAGGGGAACTATGGCTACACCTTC. This encodes CASSAGQGNYGYTF.